The text below deals with one TCR beta chain. What it binds is not known. CDR1 is SGHTA, CDR2 FQGTGA, per germline. This CDR3 is built from 13 residues. Trimming removed 5 bases at V and 6 bases at J, with 13 bases between. Clones were read by immunoSEQ multiplex PCR, and TCRdb kept only the in-frame ones, dropping some. The data contain some 200,000 clones, more than 75% of them singletons. The sample is drawn from a study of T cell responses to AZD1222 COVID-19 vaccine. Study-level points and caveats: Vaccine-associated CD4 TCRs spanned spike, dominant at 160-218 and 743-854. Every sample of the repertoires postdated the peak T cell response. Rises in breadth and depth of Spike-specific TCRs came after two AZD1222 doses.

This specimen was peripheral blood, taken on day 0 of AZD1222 vaccination. The chain carries TRBV7-3 and TRBJ1-1; maybe TRBD1 (6 bases). This receptor was taken from an adult in good health. The DNA of the CDR3 is TGTGCCAGCAGCCCCGGGGGGCGCCCTGAAGCTTTCTTT. This sequence encodes CASSPGGRPEAFF.